These T cell receptor beta chains were read from a single sample in a study of human T cells and chemical hapten exposure. In TCRdb, the RACE reads were re-called with MiXCR into one record per CDR3 protein. This table has 85,000 to 100,000 distinct CDR3 sequences, 25% to 35% appearing once. The sample was whole blood, taken in connection with sensitization to the hapten diphenylcyclopropenone (DPC). The receptors were sampled from a man between 35 and 55 years old with alopecia areata. Some clones in this sample may be carry-over from other donors' samples. CDR3s include the opening cysteine and the closing phenylalanine or tryptophan. A D gene is named only where the DNA matches it firmly. Clone size is shown for a subset of rows, as once, few, many or a class of expanded clone.

d_call: -
clone_size: -
j_call: TRBJ1-3
v_call: TRBV28
cdr3_aa: CASSSPGGGNTIYF
cdr3_nt: TGTGCCAGCAGTTCGCCCGGGGGCGGAAACACCATATATTTT

d_call: -
clone_size: -
j_call: TRBJ1-6
v_call: TRBV20-1
cdr3_aa: CSARDGSPWNSPLHF
cdr3_nt: TGCAGTGCTAGAGATGGATCCCCTTGGAACTCACCCCTCCACTTT

d_call: -
clone_size: -
j_call: TRBJ2-7
v_call: TRBV28
cdr3_aa: CASSFGSTYEQYF
cdr3_nt: TGTGCCAGCAGTTTCGGTAGCACGTACGAGCAGTACTTC

d_call: TRBD2
clone_size: -
j_call: TRBJ2-7
v_call: TRBV27
cdr3_aa: CASSTMSGRARDEQYF
cdr3_nt: TGTGCCAGCAGTACCATGAGCGGGAGGGCCCGGGACGAGCAGTACTTC

d_call: TRBD2
clone_size: -
j_call: TRBJ2-7
v_call: TRBV6-1
cdr3_aa: CASTGGVAGVRGEQYF
cdr3_nt: TGTGCCAGCACCGGGGGAGTAGCGGGAGTCCGTGGAGAGCAGTACTTC

d_call: -
clone_size: few
j_call: TRBJ1-6
v_call: TRBV27
cdr3_aa: CASRVQGANSPLHF
cdr3_nt: TGTGCCAGCAGAGTACAGGGAGCTAATTCACCCCTCCACTTT

d_call: -
clone_size: -
j_call: TRBJ2-5
v_call: TRBV6-6
cdr3_aa: CASRPDLLQETQYF
cdr3_nt: TGTGCCAGCAGACCCGACCTACTCCAAGAGACCCAGTACTTC

d_call: -
clone_size: few
j_call: TRBJ2-3
v_call: TRBV7-3
cdr3_aa: CASSPQVGAPDTQYF
cdr3_nt: TGTGCCAGCAGTCCCCAGGTTGGAGCCCCAGATACGCAGTATTTT

d_call: -
clone_size: few
j_call: TRBJ2-5
v_call: TRBV29-1
cdr3_aa: CSVADWRAKSETQYF
cdr3_nt: TGCAGCGTCGCCGACTGGAGGGCCAAGTCGGAGACCCAGTACTTC

d_call: -
clone_size: -
j_call: TRBJ2-3
v_call: TRBV5-1
cdr3_aa: CASSLHTDTQYF
cdr3_nt: TGCGCCAGCAGCTTACACACAGATACGCAGTATTTT

d_call: -
clone_size: -
j_call: TRBJ2-7
v_call: TRBV20-1
cdr3_aa: CSAIQDHQNSYEQYF
cdr3_nt: TGCAGTGCTATACAGGACCACCAGAATTCCTACGAGCAGTACTTC

d_call: TRBD1
clone_size: -
j_call: TRBJ1-4
v_call: TRBV7-9
cdr3_aa: CASSLAQGGEKLFF
cdr3_nt: TGTGCCAGCAGCTTAGCGCAGGGGGGTGAAAAACTGTTTTTT

d_call: -
clone_size: -
j_call: TRBJ1-2
v_call: TRBV7-9
cdr3_aa: CASTPDIRNYGYTF
cdr3_nt: TGTGCCAGCACCCCCGACATCCGTAACTATGGCTACACCTTC

d_call: -
clone_size: few
j_call: TRBJ2-3
v_call: TRBV4-1
cdr3_aa: CASSQVTLSTDTQYF
cdr3_nt: TGCGCCAGCAGCCAGGTCACCCTTAGCACAGATACGCAGTATTTT